The 17 T cell receptor beta chains below all came from one sample that was sequenced in a study of Graves' ophthalmopathy and Graves' hyperthyroidism. TCR beta CDR3 regions were amplified from RNA transcripts. In the first round, RT-PCR was carried out with HTBI primers, and a multiplex PCR formed the second round. MiXCR, applied by TCRdb to the multiplex PCR reads, yields one record per CDR3 protein. This sample has about 740,000 distinct CDR3 sequences, with about 44% found just once. Material for sequencing was peripheral blood. The receptor source for this set is an adult man with Graves' ophthalmopathy.

This clonotype turned up a few times. This chain connects TRBV28 to TRBJ1-5; tentative D call: TRBD1 (6 bases). Trimming took 3 bases from V and 1 from J, leaving 10 bases between them. This CDR3 has 15 amino acids. Germline CDR1 MDHEN, CDR2 SYDVKM. DNA of the CDR3: TGTGCCAGCAGTTTGATCACAGGGAGCAATCAGCCCCAGCATTTT. Translated, it gives CASSLITGSNQPQHF.

Only a few counts were recorded for this clonotype. The chain joins TRBV12-3 or TRBV12-4 to TRBJ1-1; no definite D call. The CDR3 extends over 13 amino acids. V was cut by 2 bases and J by 4 bases, with 8 bases left in between. The CDR3 sequence is CASSLWVATEAFF. The DNA for the CDR3 is TGTGCCAGCAGTTTATGGGTCGCCACTGAAGCTTTCTTT.

This clonotype appeared many times. The chain couples TRBV29-1 to TRBJ2-2; TRBD2 aligns across 7 bases. The V gene's germline CDR1 is SQVTM and CDR2 ANQGSEA. Trimming at V came to 6 bases and at J to 7 bases, leaving 5 bases not matched to a gene. The CDR3 has 12 residues. The CDR3 DNA sequence: TGCAGCGTCCAGGGAGGGGTCGGGGAGCTGTTTTTT. Translation gives CSVQGGVGELFF.

Only one count was recorded for this clonotype. The chain recombines TRBV7-9 with TRBJ2-7, with D possibly being TRBD1 (6 bases). The CDR3 consists of 14 residues. Looked up from germline, CDR1 is SEHNR and CDR2 is FQNEAQ (reference sequence). V shed 3 bases and J shed 5 bases, with 14 bases lying between them. DNA of the CDR3: TGTGCCAGCAGCTTTCAGGGGTCCGTCCACGAGCAGTACTTC. This sequence encodes CASSFQGSVHEQYF.

V usage is TRBV9 and J usage is TRBJ2-7; the match to TRBD2 covers 8 bases. The CDR3 contains 14 residues. Germline loops: CDR1 SGDLS, CDR2 YYNGEE. Germline trimming cut 0 bases from V and 3 bases from J; bases unmatched to any gene: 2. The DNA for the CDR3 is TGTGCCAGCAGCGTAGAAACTAGCGGCTACGAGCAGTACTTC. It specifies CASSVETSGYEQYF.

The V gene is TRBV5-8, the J gene TRBJ1-1; TRBD1 might be the D (6 bases). V dropped 2 bases and J dropped 4 bases, with 24 bases sitting between them. Per germline, CDR1 SGHTS and CDR2 YDEGEE. CDR3 length: 18 amino acids. CDR3 amino acids: CASSLGMTGIGASTEAFF. The CDR3 DNA sequence: TGTGCCAGCAGCTTAGGTATGACAGGCATAGGGGCCTCCACTGAAGCTTTCTTT.

This clonotype was detected a few times. The chain has TRBV10-3 and TRBJ1-1, with 7 bases aligning to TRBD1. CDR1 is ENHRY, CDR2 SYGVKD, per germline. Trimming removed 10 bases from V and 5 bases from J; junction bases left unmatched: 13. The CDR3 extends over 14 amino acids. DNA of the CDR3: TGTGCCAGCACGATGGAGGGGGCGTCAACTGAAGCTTTCTTT. As protein: CASTMEGASTEAFF.

Regarding this clonotype: Germline and junction disagree at one end, which may indicate a read error. V gene TRBV2 combines with J gene TRBJ2-5; 14 positions agree with TRBD2. Germline V lookup: CDR1 SNHLY, CDR2 FYNNEI. CDR3 length: 13 residues. The CDR3 nucleotides are TGTGCCAGCATGGGACTAGCGGGGGATAGACCGGTCTTC. Amino acids: CASMGLAGDRPVF.

This clonotype was found a few times. The chain employs TRBV7-2 and TRBJ1-1; 7 positions agree with TRBD1. CDR3 length: 15 amino acids. The trim removed 5 bases at V and 10 bases at J, leaving 16 bases unmatched. The germline V gene encodes CDR1 SGHTA and CDR2 FQGNSA. In DNA form, the CDR3 reads TGTGCCAGCAGCCAAGAGCAAGGGGGCGCGTTCCGAGCTTTCTTT. It yields the protein CASSQEQGGAFRAFF.

V is TRBV19 and J is TRBJ2-5, with TRBD1 matching 7 bases. The DNA matches TRBJ2-1 better at its end, which makes the J call doubtful. The CDR3 covers 14 residues. CDR1 is LNHDA, CDR2 SQIVND, per germline (reference sequence). Written as DNA, the CDR3 is TGTGCCAGTAGTAGACAGGGTAACTACAATGAGCAGTTCTTC. Translation: CASSRQGNYNEQFF.

V is TRBV20-1 and J is TRBJ1-1; tentatively, D is TRBD1 (6 bases). Germline V gene data show CDR1 as DFQATT and CDR2 as SNEGSKA (reference sequence). The V end was cut by 4 bases, the J end by 6 bases, with 15 bases between. This CDR3 is 13 amino acids long. The CDR3 here is CSAKTGDPPEAFF. In DNA form, the CDR3 reads TGCAGTGCTAAGACAGGTGATCCTCCTGAAGCTTTCTTT.

Remarks on this clonotype: Its ends do not fully match the called genes, so a read error is possible. This chain joins TRBV10-3 and TRBJ1-4; 12 bases match TRBD1. The CDR3 consists of 18 residues. CDR1 is ENHRY, CDR2 SYGVKD, per germline. CDR3: CASSAGTGGPRKNEKLFF. The CDR3 nucleotides are TGTGCCAGCAGTGCCGGGACAGGGGGCCCCCGGAAGAATGAAAAACTGTTTTTT.

This sequence joins TRBV5-1 and TRBJ1-4; D remains unclear. Trimming cost V 3 bases and J 6 bases, with 15 bases left between them. The CDR3 sequence is 15 residues long. Germline CDR1 SGHRS, CDR2 YFSETQ. CDR3 nucleotides: TGCGCCAGCAGCTGGACTAGCGGAGTGGATGAAAAACTGTTTTTT. This encodes CASSWTSGVDEKLFF.

This clonotype showed up many times. V is TRBV15 and J is TRBJ1-1; D gene unclear. V lost 5 bases to trimming and J lost 3 bases, with 7 bases between them. From germline, CDR1 is LNHNV and CDR2 YYDKDF (reference sequence). CDR3 length: 12 residues. The CDR3 sequence: CATSWAYTEAFF. The CDR3 nucleotides are TGTGCCACCAGCTGGGCGTACACTGAAGCTTTCTTT.

The rearrangement joins TRBV2 to TRBJ1-1; 9 bases agree with TRBD1. This CDR3 has 14 residues. Germline CDR1 SNHLY, CDR2 FYNNEI. DNA of the CDR3: TGTGCTAGACCCTTTACAGGGGGCAACACTGAAGCTTTCTTT. Translation gives CARPFTGGNTEAFF.

This clonotype was counted many times. The rearrangement links TRBV5-1 to TRBJ2-7, with 11 nucleotides matching TRBD2. The V gene's germline CDR1 is SGHRS and CDR2 YFSETQ. This CDR3 contains 15 residues. Germline trimming cut 4 bases from V and 2 bases from J; bases unmatched to any gene: 5. CDR3 sequence (DNA): TGCGCCAGCAGCCCAGGGACTAGCGGAACCTACGAGCAGTACTTC. Translating it yields CASSPGTSGTYEQYF.

The CDR3 bases are TGCAGTGCTAGGAAAAGGCGTGGAAACACCATATATTTT. Translation gives CSARKRRGNTIYF. This chain uses TRBV20-1 with TRBJ1-3; D remains ambiguous. The CDR3 runs 13 residues. The germline V and J ends were trimmed by 3 bases and 3 bases, with 9 bases remaining between them. CDR1 and CDR2 (germline): DFQATT, SNEGSKA (reference sequence).